Listed below are T cell receptor beta chains from one sample, sequenced in a study of patients and donors after allogeneic stem cell transplantation. TCRdb reprocessed the RT-PCR reads with MiXCR, giving one entry per CDR3 protein. The sample comprises about a million distinct CDR3 sequences, roughly 18% of which are singletons, and 5% to 6.5% rests with the top ten. The sequencing input was blood, either unsorted or a sorted T cell fraction (not recorded which). These receptors originate from a human donor who was either an allogeneic HSCT recipient or a stem cell or donor lymphocyte infusion donor (not recorded which). It is not recorded whose cells these are; they may come from a transplant donor. Both conserved end residues are part of each CDR3. The D gene is left open where the match is weak. The size field is filled for only some rows; it gives once, few, many or a size class.

>TRBV11-1|-|TRBJ2-1|-
TGTGCCAGCAGCCCCGAGGTGGACAATGAGCAGTTCTTC
CASSPEVDNEQFF
>TRBV3-1|-|TRBJ2-7|-
TGTGCCAGCAGCCAAGATTTTTCGGGGGGCGATTACGAGCAGTACTTC
CASSQDFSGGDYEQYF
>TRBV5-6|few|TRBJ1-3|-
TGTGCCAGCAGGCGCGGGGGAATGTTCGGAAACACCATATATTTT
CASRRGGMFGNTIYF
>TRBV12-5|-|TRBJ2-1|-
TGTGCTAGTAATGGTGGAGAGGCCTACAATGAGCAGTTCTTC
CASNGGEAYNEQFF
>TRBV12-3/TRBV12-4|many|TRBJ2-1|TRBD2
TGTGCCAGCAGTTCCCTTCTAGCGGGGGCCTACAATGAGCAGTTCTTC
CASSSLLAGAYNEQFF
>TRBV7-9|few|TRBJ2-7|-
TGTGCCAGCAGCTCCACACTAGAGGCCGAGCAGTACTTC
CASSSTLEAEQYF
>TRBV6-1|few|TRBJ2-7|-
TGTGCCAGCAGCCCACTGACAAGTGCCTACGAGCAGTACTTC
CASSPLTSAYEQYF
>TRBV10-3|-|TRBJ2-7|-
TGTGCCATCAGTGACGACGGGTTTCCCTACGAGCAGTACTTC
CAISDDGFPYEQYF
>TRBV20-1|-|TRBJ2-3|-
TGCAGTGCTAGTCAGGGCATTGGGGCCTTAACTACAGATACGCAGTATTTT
CSASQGIGALTTDTQYF
>TRBV4-1|-|TRBJ2-3|TRBD2
TGCGCCAGCAGACAGGGACTAGCGGGAGATACGCAGTATTTT
CASRQGLAGDTQYF
>TRBV7-9|-|TRBJ2-3|-
TGTGCCAGCAGCCCGGGCGTCGGCGGCACAGATACGCAGTATTTT
CASSPGVGGTDTQYF
>TRBV27|few|TRBJ2-2|TRBD2
TGTGCCAGCAGTCCCGGACTAGCGTTGAACACCGGGGAGCTGTTTTTT
CASSPGLALNTGELFF
>TRBV27|-|TRBJ2-2|-
TGTGCCAGCAGTCGTCGGGGGGCAAACCGAATTAACACCGGGGAGCTGTTTTTT
CASSRRGANRINTGELFF
>TRBV27|-|TRBJ2-7|-
TGTGCCAGCAAGGGAGGCGGGACGAGAACTGGGGAGCAGTACTTC
CASKGGGTRTGEQYF
>TRBV20-1|few|TRBJ1-4|-
TGCAGTGCTCCGCGCGTGGGAATTAATGAAAAACTGTTTTTT
CSAPRVGINEKLFF
>TRBV27|-|TRBJ1-2|-
TGTGCCAGCAGCTCAACACTTCTCCATGGCTACACCTTC
CASSSTLLHGYTF
>TRBV12-3/TRBV12-4|few|TRBJ2-3|TRBD2
TGTGCCAGCACCCCCGGGGGGGGAGGGTCGCAGTATTTT
CASTPGGGGSQYF
>TRBV12-3/TRBV12-4|-|TRBJ2-6|-
TGTGCCAGCAGTTTAAGGGGGGCTCCCTCTGGGGCCAACGTCCTGACTTTC
CASSLRGAPSGANVLTF
>TRBV7-9|few|TRBJ2-5|-
TGTGCCAGCAGTCACCACGCGGGCAAGAGGATGGAGACCCAGTACTTC
CASSHHAGKRMETQYF
>TRBV12-3/TRBV12-4|-|TRBJ1-5|-
TGTGCCAGCCGTCCGGGCTCGGGCGGCTATAGCAATCAGCCCCAGCATTTT
CASRPGSGGYSNQPQHF
>TRBV9|few|TRBJ2-1|TRBD2
TGTGCCAGCAGCGTAGGTTCTAGCGGGAGTACTTATGAGCAGTTCTTC
CASSVGSSGSTYEQFF
>TRBV20-1|few|TRBJ2-3|TRBD2
TGCAGTGCAACTACTAGCCCCGGGGGGTCAGATACGCAGTATTTT
CSATTSPGGSDTQYF
>TRBV20-1|once|TRBJ2-2|-
TGCAGTGCTAGATTCGGGGGGCCGGACGGGGAGCTGTTTTTT
CSARFGGPDGELFF